The T cell receptor (beta chain) under discussion was sequenced for a study of T cell responses to AZD1222 COVID-19 vaccine. Broader study findings: Following two doses of AZD1222, Spike-specific TCR breadth and depth rose.

Assay used: immunoSEQ multiplex PCR; TCRdb lists only in-frame clones, some missing. The profile shows 150,000 to 200,000 clones, 80% to 95% of them singletons. CDR1 is SGHNT, CDR2 YENEEA, per germline. The CDR3 sequence is 14 residues long. V dropped 6 bases and J dropped 4; count of bases not matched to a gene: 3. This clone was observed once. What it recognizes is unknown. The TCR comes from an adult who received the AZD1222 COVID-19 vaccine. The rearrangement joins TRBV11-3 to TRBJ2-1; 10 bases are a match to TRBD2. This specimen was peripheral blood, taken 28 days after the second AZD1222 dose. CDR3 sequence (DNA): TGTGCCAGCAGTACTAGCGGGGTATACAATGAGCAGTTCTTC. This codes for CASSTSGVYNEQFF.